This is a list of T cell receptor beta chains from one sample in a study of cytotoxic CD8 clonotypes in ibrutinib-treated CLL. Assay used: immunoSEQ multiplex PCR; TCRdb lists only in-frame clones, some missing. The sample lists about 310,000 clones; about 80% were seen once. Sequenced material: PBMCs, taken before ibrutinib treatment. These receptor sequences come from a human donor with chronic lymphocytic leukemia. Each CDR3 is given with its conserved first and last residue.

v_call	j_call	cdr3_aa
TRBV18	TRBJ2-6	CASSPLAAGANVLTF
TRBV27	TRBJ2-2	CASRLTDRGLTGELFF
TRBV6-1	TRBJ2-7	CASAREGPYEQYF
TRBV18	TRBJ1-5	CASSPTTANQPQHF
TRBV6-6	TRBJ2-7	CASGGSSYEQYF
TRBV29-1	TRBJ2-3	CSVAQGITDTQYF
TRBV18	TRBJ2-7	CASSQGQGAYEQYF
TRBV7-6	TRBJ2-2	CASSSSSTGGTGELFF
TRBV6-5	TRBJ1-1	CASKRHGEAGEAFF
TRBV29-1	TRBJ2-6	CSVQGGLSGANVLTF
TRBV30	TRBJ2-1	CAWKKGWTSGGYNEQFF
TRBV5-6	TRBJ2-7	CASSFSHSSYEQYF
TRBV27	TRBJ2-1	CASSRFVVGGAFNEQFF
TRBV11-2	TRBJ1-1	CASSLSGRRNTEAFF
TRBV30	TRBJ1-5	CAWSEHGNQPQHF
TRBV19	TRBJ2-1	CATHFSGTSGRGEQFF
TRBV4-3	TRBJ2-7	CASSQIDGEQYF
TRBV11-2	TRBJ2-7	CASSFSGQPYEQYF
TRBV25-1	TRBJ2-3	CASSVGGSTDTQYF
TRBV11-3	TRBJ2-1	CASSLGIGDNEQFF
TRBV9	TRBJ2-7	CASSAGLHYEQYF
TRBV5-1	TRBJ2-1	CASSLEPGSNEQFF
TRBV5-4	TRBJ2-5	CASSFSETQYF
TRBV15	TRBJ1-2	CATSRRGQGSYGYTF
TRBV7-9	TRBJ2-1	CASSLADGEQFF
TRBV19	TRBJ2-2	CASSMRLAGTGELFF
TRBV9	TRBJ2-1	CASSSRIRGSRNEQFF
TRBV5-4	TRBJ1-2	CASSSEGALNYGYTF
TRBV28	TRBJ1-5	CASSHPTGEGHQPQHF
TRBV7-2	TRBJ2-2	CASSTTSGSTGELFF
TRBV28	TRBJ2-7	CASFGQGRTYEQYF
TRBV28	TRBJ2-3	CASGPVAGGIDTQYF
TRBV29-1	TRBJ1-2	CSVERDRGYGYTF
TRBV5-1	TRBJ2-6	CASSPRTSSGANVLTF
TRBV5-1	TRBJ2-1	CASSFSGGRINEQFF
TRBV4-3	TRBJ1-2	CASSQEGQNYGYTF
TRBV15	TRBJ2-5	CATSRTETQYF
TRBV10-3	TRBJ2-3	CATRLAGAGTDTQYF
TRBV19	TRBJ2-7	CASSTSESSYEQYF
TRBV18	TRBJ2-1	CASSREGGTSSYNEQFF
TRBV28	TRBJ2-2	CASSLYLGSFRAGELFF
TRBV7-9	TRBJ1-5	CASSIALNQPQHF
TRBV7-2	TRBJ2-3	CASSLDPGTSGAATDTQYF
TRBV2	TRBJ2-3	CASRDRGDTDTQYF
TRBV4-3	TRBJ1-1	CASSQDSRGYTEAFF
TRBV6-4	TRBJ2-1	CASSVVPSSYNEQFF
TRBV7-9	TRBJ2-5	CASSLERLASETQYF
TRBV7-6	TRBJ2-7	CASSRGTGRSYEQYF
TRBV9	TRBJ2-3	CASSAVAELSTDTQYF
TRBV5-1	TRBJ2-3	CASSLGLRRTDTQYF
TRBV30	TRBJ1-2	CAWYGQHYGYTF
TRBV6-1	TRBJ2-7	CASSVGLEVDEQYF
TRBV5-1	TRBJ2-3	CASSLEVGRGSRNTDTQYF
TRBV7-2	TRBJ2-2	CASSLNRGTGELFF